This T cell receptor beta chain is from a study of blood T cell repertoires in COVID-19. Study as a whole: There were acute and convalescent COVID-19 samples, and they came from the United States, Italy and Spain. The analysed material was cDNA or gDNA that came from T cells, B-cell-depleted T cells, or PBMCs.

Under the authors' procedure: Reference gene primer amplification yielded estimated nucleated cell counts. Clones were sequenced by immunoSEQ multiplex PCR, and TCRdb holds only the in-frame ones, with some missing. The V and J calls and the clone size are those of that table, but D and trimming were determined from the DNA. Of roughly 240,000 clones listed, more than 70% are singletons. Followed longitudinally, the Seattle patients had been enrolled during active infection. The receptor was isolated from a woman older than 75 with COVID-19, enrolled during active disease. Sequenced material: peripheral blood.

CDR3 in DNA: TGTGCCAGCAGCCCGGGATTCAATCAGCCCCAGCATTTT. Protein sequence: CASSPGFNQPQHF. The V call is TRBV7-9, the J call TRBJ1-5; D gene ambiguous. The CDR3 is 13 amino acids. Germline-derived CDR1 and CDR2 are SEHNR and FQNEAQ (reference sequence). Trimming took 5 bases from V and 3 from J, leaving 8 bases between them. Combining the CDR3 with reference TRBV7-9 and TRBJ1-5 gives the whole variable domain DTGVSQNPRHKITKRGQNVTFRCDPISEHNRLYWYRQTLGQGPEFLTYFQNEAQLEKSRLLSDRFSAERPKGSFSTLEIQRTEQGDSAMYLCASSPGFNQPQHFGDGTRLSIL.